This paragraph reports one T cell receptor (beta chain). As yet, its antigen is unknown. The data were obtained in a study of T cell responses to AZD1222 COVID-19 vaccine. Assay: immunoSEQ multiplex PCR; the TCRdb copy retains only in-frame clones and omits some. The table lists around 150,000 clones. Germline values: CDR1 MNHNY, CDR2 SVGAGI (reference sequence). V was cut by 6 bases and J by 1 base, with 9 bases left in between. CDR3 length: 13 residues. Study conclusions and caveats: Baseline serostatus was positive in only five to seven AZD1222 recipients. Donors, mostly white British, included more females; clonal diversity was possibly underestimated. Among spike-specific TCRs, nearly half reportedly target unmutated variant regions. Spike-specific TCR depth and breadth grew after two AZD1222 doses.

The sequence was collected from an adult in good health. The specimen was peripheral blood. The chain joins TRBV6-6 to TRBJ1-1; D is possibly TRBD1 (5 bases). The CDR3 DNA sequence: TGTGCCAGCAGGTGGGGGTCGAACACTGAAGCTTTCTTT. It codes for CASRWGSNTEAFF.